A single sample is the source of the 2 T cell receptor beta chains below, sequenced in a study of read filtering for tumor transcriptome and immune sequencing (dated by TCRdb to the early 2020s). Sequencing was performed on an Illumina HiSeq 4000. The Immunoverse kit was used to build TCR libraries from about 400 ng RNA, with molecular barcoded adaptors covering alpha/delta and beta/gamma chains. The raw public reads went through TCRdb reprocessing: fastp at Q25, MiXCR clone calling, in-frame beta chains kept. Each entry merges the rows of one CDR3 protein and shows their most common DNA and genes. The table for this sample lists over 45,000 distinct CDR3 sequences; approximately 22% of them were counted only once. The leading ten clones occupy about 18% of the sample. Sequenced: a population of CD138-negative cells sorted from bone marrow. According to the study, the label for this sample's cell subset or site signals: bone marrow mononuclear cells depleted of CD138+ plasma/myeloma cells by negative magnetic selection. The receptor set was obtained from a donor aged 40 or older with multiple myeloma.

This chain uses TRBV5-5 with TRBJ2-1; tentatively, D is TRBD2 (5 bases). Germline V gene data show CDR1 as SGHKS and CDR2 as YYEKEE (reference sequence). Between the trimmed V and J ends, which lost 0 bases and 6 bases, there was a span of 10 bases. The length of the CDR3 is 14 residues. CDR3 nucleotides: TGTGCCAGCAGCTTGGACAGTCGGGGCAATGAGCAGTTCTTC. This translates into CASSLDSRGNEQFF.

This clonotype was observed at least ten times. This chain joins TRBV5-5 and TRBJ2-3; D is tentatively TRBD1 or TRBD2 (5 bases each). V was cut by 4 bases and J by 3 bases, with 18 bases left in between. This CDR3 contains 16 residues. Looked up from germline, CDR1 is SGHKS and CDR2 is YYEKEE (reference sequence). Here the CDR3 DNA reads TGTGCCAGCAGCCGTGCCGGGGCGTACGGTACAGATACGCAGTATTTT. Translated: CASSRAGAYGTDTQYF.